The 23 T cell receptor beta chains presented below share a single source sample, sequenced in a study of T-cell reconstitution after alpha-beta-depleted transplantation in children. The library targeted TCRbeta and was prepared with unique molecular identifiers. TCRdb reprocessed the PCR reads with MiXCR, giving one entry per CDR3 protein. The data hold approximately 300,000 distinct CDR3 sequences, with roughly 12% observed a single time. The source was peripheral blood, collected 180 days after TCRalphabeta/CD19-depleted stem cell transplant. These receptors came from a male patient between 2 and 9 years old who had a stem cell transplant for chronic granulomatous disease, so the T cells may come from the graft donor.

This clonotype was counted many times. The chain employs TRBV6-7 and TRBJ2-7, with D uncertain. TRBV6-7 is an ORF; its function is uncertain. V was trimmed by 7 bases and J by 7 bases, leaving 14 bases between them. The CDR3 runs to 12 residues. The CDR3 loop reads CASTLPTEEQYF. In nucleotides, the CDR3 is TGTGCCAGCACTTTGCCTACCGAGGAGCAGTACTTC.

This clonotype was counted ten times or more. The V gene is TRBV12-3 or TRBV12-4, the J gene TRBJ2-7; maybe TRBD2 (5 bases). Trimming shortened V by 4 bases and J by 2 bases, and 12 bases separated the two germline ends. The CDR3 consists of 14 residues. DNA of the CDR3: TGTGCCAGCAGTTGGGCGGACGGGGCCTACGAGCAGTACTTC. This encodes CASSWADGAYEQYF.

The rearrangement links TRBV4-3 to TRBJ2-3; 12 nucleotides match TRBD2. V gave up 3 bases and J gave up 4 bases; unmatched junction bases: 5. CDR1 LGHNA and CDR2 YSLEER come from the germline V gene. This CDR3 has 16 amino acids. CDR3 sequence reads: CASSQASGGAPDTQYF. The DNA for the CDR3 is TGCGCCAGCAGCCAGGCTAGCGGGGGGGCACCAGATACGCAGTATTTT.

The sample holds many counts of this clonotype. CDR3 region: CASSFGTRGSGNEQFF. CDR3 bases: TGTGCCAGCAGTTTCGGGACTCGCGGTTCAGGCAATGAGCAGTTCTTC. This sequence joins TRBV28 and TRBJ2-1; perhaps TRBD2 as D (6 bases). Trimming took 3 bases from V and 6 from J, leaving 18 bases between them. CDR3 length equals 16 residues. Per germline, CDR1 MDHEN and CDR2 SYDVKM.

There are many counts of this clonotype. This sequence joins TRBV5-1 and TRBJ2-3; 9 nucleotides agree with TRBD1. This CDR3 spans 15 amino acids. The V gene's germline CDR1 is SGHRS and CDR2 YFSETQ. V was clipped by 4 bases and J by 3 bases; unmatched bases: 6. The chain's CDR3 is CASSPGQGGTDTQYF. The CDR3 DNA reads TGCGCCAGCAGCCCGGGACAGGGAGGAACAGATACGCAGTATTTT.

On this clonotype itself: At one end the junction does not follow the germline gene, possibly because of a read error. The rearrangement uses TRBV4-1 and TRBJ1-1; D might be TRBD1 (5 bases). This CDR3 is 14 amino acids long. Germline loops: CDR1 MGHRA, CDR2 YSYEKL. CDR3 nucleotides: TGTGCCAGCAGCCGGGGGATAGGCTGCACTGAAGCTTTCTTT. This encodes CASSRGIGCTEAFF.

V is TRBV29-1 and J is TRBJ1-4; unclear D gene. V lost 4 bases and J 7 bases, leaving 10 bases between the germline ends. The length of the CDR3 is 12 residues. Germline assignment: CDR1 SQVTM and CDR2 ANQGSEA. The CDR3 DNA reads as TGCAGCGTTGGGAGGGTTGGTGAAAAACTGTTTTTT. Protein product: CSVGRVGEKLFF. Using reference TRBV29-1 and TRBJ1-4 for the parts outside the CDR3, the full variable domain is SAVISQKPSRDICQRGTSLTIQCQVDSQVTMMFWYRQQPGQSLTLIATANQGSEATYESGFVIDKFPISRPNLTFSTLTVSNMSPEDSSIYLCSVGRVGEKLFFGSGTQLSVL.

This clonotype was observed at least ten times. The CDR3, as DNA: TGTGCCACCCAGAGGTTGGGGAGCCGGGAGCTGTTTTTT. Its protein product is CATQRLGSRELFF. The genes are TRBV10-3 and TRBJ2-2; the D gene is possibly TRBD2 (5 bases). This CDR3 is built from 13 residues. With 10 bases removed from V and 9 bases from J, the gap between germline ends came to 18 bases. Germline V gene lookup returns CDR1 ENHRY and CDR2 SYGVKD.

There are many counts of this clonotype. The CDR3 DNA is TGTGCCAGCAGGGGACTAGCGGGAGGGTCTTACGAGCAGTACTTC. Translating it yields CASRGLAGGSYEQYF. The chain has TRBV27 and TRBJ2-7; 16 bases fit TRBD2. This CDR3 is 15 amino acids long. The germline CDR1 and CDR2 sequences are MNHEY and SMNVEV (reference sequence). V was pared by 6 bases and J by 4 bases, with 3 bases of the junction left unmatched.

In its sample, this clonotype was seen many times. The J gene is TRBJ2-4, the V gene TRBV6-5; the match to TRBD1 covers 9 bases. The CDR3 is made up of 15 amino acids. Germline assignment: CDR1 MNHEY and CDR2 SVGAGI. The trim removed 0 bases at V and 5 bases at J, leaving 2 bases unmatched. CDR3 nucleotides: TGTGCCAGCAGTTACTCGGGACAGGGCCAAAACATTCAGTACTTC. Protein sequence: CASSYSGQGQNIQYF.

This clonotype was observed many times. The chain carries TRBV12-3 or TRBV12-4 and TRBJ2-1, with D maybe TRBD2 (5 bases). The CDR3 is 15 amino acids. V gave up 6 bases and J gave up 0 bases, with 12 bases separating them. The CDR3 protein is CASSLGLASYNEQFF. CDR3 coding DNA: TGTGCCAGCAGCCTAGGACTGGCCTCCTACAATGAGCAGTTCTTC.

This clonotype was seen many times. The chain combines TRBV7-2 with TRBJ1-1; D not certain. CDR1 and CDR2 (germline): SGHTA, FQGNSA. The V end was cut by 6 bases, the J end by 4 bases, with 12 bases between. The CDR3 has 13 amino acids. The CDR3 DNA reads TGTGCCAGCAGTGGGTCGGCGCTCACTGAAGCTTTCTTT. Translation: CASSGSALTEAFF.

In this sample, this clonotype turned up many times. The chain links TRBV10-3 to TRBJ2-3; TRBD2 agrees at 7 bases. Trimming at V came to 3 bases and at J to 2 bases, leaving 5 bases not matched to a gene. The CDR3 has 15 amino acids. The germline gives CDR1 ENHRY, CDR2 SYGVKD. The chain's CDR3 is CAISERLADTDTQYF. As DNA, the CDR3 is TGTGCCATCAGTGAACGGCTAGCGGACACAGATACGCAGTATTTT.

This clonotype appeared many times. The chain uses TRBV5-1 and TRBJ2-3, with 10 bases lining up with TRBD1. The CDR3 extends over 15 amino acids. Germline CDR1 SGHRS, CDR2 YFSETQ. J lost 5 bases, V lost 7 bases, and 10 bases had no gene match. The CDR3 region is CASSPGQGPLDTQYF. CDR3 nucleotides: TGCGCCAGCTCACCGGGACAGGGGCCGCTAGATACGCAGTATTTT.

The sample holds many counts of this clonotype. The rearrangement joins TRBV10-3 to TRBJ2-3, with 7 positions matching TRBD1. The CDR3 length is 13 residues. Trimming at V came to 8 bases and at J to 2 bases, leaving 4 bases not matched to a gene. Germline V gives CDR1 ENHRY, CDR2 SYGVKD. CDR3 region: CAIGTATTDTQYF. DNA for the CDR3: TGTGCCATCGGGACAGCTACCACAGATACGCAGTATTTT.

A note on this clonotype: This sequence may be a read error, since a much larger clone differs from it by one base. The CDR3 sequence: CCARDPRDRVGSRHQPQHF. DNA for the CDR3: TGCTGTGCTAGAGATCCCCGGGACAGGGTAGGATCACGGCATCAGCCCCAGCATTTT. V gene TRBV20-1 combines with J gene TRBJ1-5, with 9 bases lining up with TRBD1. The V gene's germline CDR1 is DFQATT and CDR2 SNEGSKA (reference sequence). The CDR3 runs 19 residues.

The rearrangement uses TRBV20-1 and TRBJ2-3; D ambiguous. V lost 5 bases, J lost 4 bases, and 4 bases lay in between. This CDR3 has 10 residues. The germline V gene encodes CDR1 DFQATT and CDR2 SNEGSKA (reference sequence). The CDR3 bases are TGCAGTGCTGGGCCAGATACGCAGTATTTT. Translating it yields CSAGPDTQYF.

This clonotype has at least ten counts. The genes are TRBV4-1 and TRBJ2-6, with 7 bases identical to TRBD1. CDR3 size: 21 residues. Germline CDR1 and CDR2: MGHRA and YSYEKL. The V and J ends lost 6 bases and 0 bases, in that order; junction bases with no gene match: 20. Here the CDR3 DNA reads TGCGCCAGCAGAAGCGGTGGTCGGACAGGCGGCCGAATCTCTGGGGCCAACGTCCTGACTTTC. Its protein product is CASRSGGRTGGRISGANVLTF.

This clonotype was observed many times. The chain recombines TRBV6-6 with TRBJ1-5, with D possibly TRBD1 on 6 matching bases. This CDR3 has 13 residues. Germline V gene data show CDR1 as MNHNY and CDR2 as SVGAGI (reference sequence). V was pared by 7 bases and J by 5 bases, with 12 bases between. The CDR3 here is CASTRTADQPQHF. CDR3 sequence (DNA): TGTGCCAGCACCAGGACAGCCGATCAGCCCCAGCATTTT.

In the case of this clonotype: No conserved phenylalanine or tryptophan is present at the end of the CDR3, so a read error is the likely explanation. The rearrangement uses TRBV11-2 and TRBJ2-3; D gene ambiguous. The CDR3 runs 15 residues. Germline V gene lookup returns CDR1 SGHAT and CDR2 FQNNGV. This CDR3 reads CASSPVGLPTDTQYI. The CDR3 DNA sequence: TGCGCCAGCAGCCCCGTTGGGTTACCGACAGATACGCAGTATATT.

This clonotype has at least ten counts. V is TRBV20-1 and J is TRBJ2-1; 9 bases align to TRBD2. V was clipped by 7 bases and J by 10 bases; unmatched bases: 8. CDR3 length: 12 residues. Germline V gene lookup returns CDR1 DFQATT and CDR2 SNEGSKA (reference sequence). DNA for the CDR3: TGCAGTGAGAGTAGCGGGAGTGGAGAGCAGTTCTTC. The encoded protein is CSESSGSGEQFF.

The chain joins TRBV20-1 to TRBJ1-2; D is uncertain. The length of the CDR3 is 15 residues. The germline gives CDR1 DFQATT, CDR2 SNEGSKA (reference sequence). V was pared by 2 bases and J by 1 base, with 14 bases between. The CDR3 sequence is CSARSSSLINYGYTF. In DNA, the CDR3 is TGCAGTGCTAGATCTTCCTCCTTGATTAACTATGGCTACACCTTC.

As regards this clonotype: Because the CDR3 is missing its conserved closing phenylalanine or tryptophan, this is likely a read error. This sequence joins TRBV7-6 and TRBJ1-4; D might be TRBD1 (5 bases). CDR3 length equals 15 residues. Germline loops: CDR1 SGHVS, CDR2 FNYEAQ. Between the trimmed V and J ends, which lost 8 bases and 2 bases, there was a span of 15 bases. In DNA, the CDR3 is TGTGCCAGCTCCGGAGGGGTAGACACTAATGAAAAACTGTTTATT. Translated: CASSGGVDTNEKLFI.